The clone carrying this T cell receptor beta chain was counted many times. Molecular barcoding with unique molecular identifiers was used for the TCRbeta library. One entry per CDR3 protein, called by TCRdb with MiXCR from the PCR reads. The sample shows some 290,000 distinct CDR3 sequences, about a tenth of them seen only once. The sample belongs to a study of T-cell reconstitution after alpha-beta-depleted transplantation in children. The CDR3 sequence is 13 residues long. Trimming cost V 6 bases and J 0 bases; bases outside gene matches: 3. The germline V gene encodes CDR1 SQVTM and CDR2 ANQGSEA. The sample in question was PBMCs from the stem cell graft donor, obtained from the stem cell graft. The chain recombines TRBV29-1 with TRBJ1-2; TRBD1 aligns across 8 bases. This TCR was recovered from a human donor who donated a stem cell graft to a child with SCID. This CDR3 reads CSVGTGTNYGYTF. In DNA, the CDR3 is TGCAGCGTGGGGACAGGAACTAACTATGGCTACACCTTC.